Detailed here is one TCR beta chain. It lacks a known antigen. The record has no base qualities; no much larger clone is one base away. Set within a cohort of healthcare workers in London, UK, this nested case-control study involved weekly PCR testing of nasopharyngeal swabs along with blood sampling. Healthcare workers were recruited between 23 and 31 March 2020, during the week of the UK lockdown, and were followed weekly for up to roughly 15 weeks. The sample originates from a study of early T cells in non-severe SARS-CoV-2 infection (dated by TCRdb to the early 2020s). In the study overall: Because TCR sequencing relied on bulk RNA taken from unsorted whole blood, pairing of alpha and beta chains was not possible.

Libraries came from 5' RACE. Instrument used: NextSeq 500. Unique molecular identifiers were attached to individual cDNA molecules in the TCR library protocol so that sequencing error and PCR bias could be corrected. TCR alpha and beta chains were both sequenced, and the abundances of alpha and beta sequences in each sample were closely correlated with each other. Concerning the study's data processing: Decombinator V4 was used to annotate the V gene, J gene and CDR3 of the TCR sequences. Expanded TCRs were defined as changing significantly between any two time points under a Poisson model with p below 0.0001. TCR abundances were normalised to the total number of TCRs sequenced per sample and expressed as counts per million. MAIT TCRs were defined by TRAV1-2 paired with TRAJ12, TRAJ20 or TRAJ33, and iNKT TCRs by TRAV10 paired with TRAJ18. A search of VDJdb, accessed on 1 November 2021, was run for TCRs annotated to CMV, EBV and SARS-CoV-2, with TCRs annotated for multiple antigens excluded. TCRdb reran the public reads through fastp at Q25 and MiXCR, keeping productive beta chains. Each record represents a unique CDR3 protein, reported with the most common genes and DNA among its rows. The V and J calls, along with clone size, are taken from TCRdb and not from the paper's own processing. In all, the sample holds 50,000 to 65,000 distinct CDR3 sequences, and 20% of those were seen once. Clones ranked in the top ten supply approximately 17% of the sample.

Overall study results and their limits: VDJdb matching was skewed toward anti-spike CD8 responses and likely underestimated virus-specific expansions by missing private and CD4 specificities.

V is trimmed back by 3 bases and J by 2 bases, and the junction contains 7 bases that no gene match accounts for. The CDR3 measures 16 amino acids from cysteine to phenylalanine. Just the 48-base CDR3 DNA is kept, in frame starting at base 1. The germline V gene (reference sequence) specifies SGHNT as CDR1 and YYREEE as CDR2. The receptor's source is an adult who was a healthcare worker with PCR-confirmed SARS-CoV-2 infection or an uninfected control (not recorded which). The rearrangement combines TRBV5-4 with TRBJ2-5; TRBD2 lines up with 10 middle nucleotides. Source: whole blood, taken at baseline. The encoded CDR3 is CASSSLAGEGQETQYF. The DNA is TGTGCCAGCAGCTCTCTAGCGGGGGAAGGACAAGAGACCCAGTACTTC.